The T cell receptor (beta chain) described here comes from a study of blood T cell repertoires in COVID-19. The overall study: Samples came from the United States, Italy and Spain, spanning acute and convalescent COVID-19. T cells, B-cell-depleted T cells, or PBMCs provided the cDNA or gDNA that served as material.

This CDR3 has 13 amino acids. The germline V gene has CDR1 SGHAT and CDR2 FQNNGV. V lost 3 bases to trimming and J lost 3 bases, with 8 bases between them. Original handling: Amplification of reference gene primers was used by the study to estimate nucleated cell counts. The table came from immunoSEQ multiplex PCR; TCRdb's copy has only in-frame clones and leaves some out. V and J calls and clone size are those listed in that table; D and trimming were worked out from the DNA. The sample has approximately 150,000 clones, roughly 82% seen once. The clonotype comes from a woman in her 70s with acute or convalescent COVID-19. The J gene is TRBJ2-5, the V gene TRBV11-2; D possibly corresponds to TRBD1 (5 bases). Input material: peripheral blood. Here the CDR3 reads CASSFSGKETQYF. Written as DNA, the CDR3 is TGTGCCAGCAGCTTCTCAGGGAAAGAGACCCAGTACTTC.